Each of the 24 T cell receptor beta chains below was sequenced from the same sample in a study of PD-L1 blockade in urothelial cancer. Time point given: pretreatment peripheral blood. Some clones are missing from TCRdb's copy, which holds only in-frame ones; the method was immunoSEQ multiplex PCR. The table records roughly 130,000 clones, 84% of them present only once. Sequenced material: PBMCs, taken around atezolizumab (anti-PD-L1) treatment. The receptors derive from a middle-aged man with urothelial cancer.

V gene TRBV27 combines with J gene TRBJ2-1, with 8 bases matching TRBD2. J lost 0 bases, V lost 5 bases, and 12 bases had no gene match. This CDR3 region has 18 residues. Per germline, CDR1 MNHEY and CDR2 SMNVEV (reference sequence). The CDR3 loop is CASSNRGTRASSYNEQFF. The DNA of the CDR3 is TGTGCCAGCAGTAACCGGGGGACTAGGGCGAGCTCCTACAATGAGCAGTTCTTC.

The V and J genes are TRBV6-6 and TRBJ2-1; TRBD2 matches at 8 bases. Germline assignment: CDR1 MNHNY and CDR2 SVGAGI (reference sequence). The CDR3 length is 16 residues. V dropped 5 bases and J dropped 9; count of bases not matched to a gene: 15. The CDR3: CASSQSPGSGSGEQFF. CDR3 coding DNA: TGTGCCAGCAGTCAGTCCCCAGGGAGCGGGAGCGGTGAGCAGTTCTTC.

CDR3: CASSEGLGSSKNIQYF. The CDR3 region has the DNA TGTGCCAGCAGCGAGGGGCTGGGTTCTTCCAAAAACATTCAGTACTTC. V gene TRBV9 combines with J gene TRBJ2-4, with D perhaps matching TRBD1 (5 bases). CDR3 length equals 16 residues. CDR1 and CDR2 from the germline V gene are SGDLS and YYNGEE. V was trimmed by 3 bases and J by 2 bases, leaving 15 bases between them.

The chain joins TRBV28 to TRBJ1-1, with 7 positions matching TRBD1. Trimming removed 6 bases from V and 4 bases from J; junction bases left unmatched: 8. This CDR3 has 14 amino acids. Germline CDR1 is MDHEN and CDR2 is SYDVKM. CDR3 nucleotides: TGTGCCAGCAGGCAAGGGGGCGCGGTCACTGAAGCTTTCTTT. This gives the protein CASRQGGAVTEAFF.

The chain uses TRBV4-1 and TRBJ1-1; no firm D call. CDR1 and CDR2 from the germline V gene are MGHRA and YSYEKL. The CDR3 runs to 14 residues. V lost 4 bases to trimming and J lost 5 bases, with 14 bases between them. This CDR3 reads CASSREADGTEAFF. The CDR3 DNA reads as TGCGCCAGCAGCCGGGAGGCAGATGGGACTGAAGCTTTCTTT.

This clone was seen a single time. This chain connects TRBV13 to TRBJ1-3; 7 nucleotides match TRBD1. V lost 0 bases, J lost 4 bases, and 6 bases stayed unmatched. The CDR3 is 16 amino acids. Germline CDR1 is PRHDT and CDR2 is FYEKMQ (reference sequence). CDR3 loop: CASSLGRGAAGNTIYF. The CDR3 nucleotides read TGTGCCAGCAGCTTAGGCAGGGGGGCTGCAGGAAACACCATATATTTT.

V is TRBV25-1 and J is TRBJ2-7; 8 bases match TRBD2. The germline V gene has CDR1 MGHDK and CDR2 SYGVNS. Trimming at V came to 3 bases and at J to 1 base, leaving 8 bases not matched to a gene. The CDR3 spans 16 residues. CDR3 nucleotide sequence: TGTGCCAGCAGTGAGTCGGGCGGGAGGTCATCCTACGAGCAGTACTTC. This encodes CASSESGGRSSYEQYF.

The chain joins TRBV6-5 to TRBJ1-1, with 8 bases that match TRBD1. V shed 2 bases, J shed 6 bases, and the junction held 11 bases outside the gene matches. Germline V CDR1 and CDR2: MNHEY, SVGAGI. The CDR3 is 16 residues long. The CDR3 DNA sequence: TGTGCCAGCAGTTACCGCAAGACAGGGGCTACTTCTGAAGCTTTCTTT. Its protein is CASSYRKTGATSEAFF.

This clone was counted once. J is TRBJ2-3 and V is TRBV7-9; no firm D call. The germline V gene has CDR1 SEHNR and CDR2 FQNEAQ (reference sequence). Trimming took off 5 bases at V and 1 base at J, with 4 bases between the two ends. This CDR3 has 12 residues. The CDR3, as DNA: TGTGCCAGCAGCGAGGGCACAGATACGCAGTATTTT. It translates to CASSEGTDTQYF.

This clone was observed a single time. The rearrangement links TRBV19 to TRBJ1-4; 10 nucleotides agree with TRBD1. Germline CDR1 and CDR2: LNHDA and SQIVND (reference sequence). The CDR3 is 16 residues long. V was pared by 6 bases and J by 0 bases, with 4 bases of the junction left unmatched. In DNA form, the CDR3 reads TGTGCCAGTAGGGGGACAGGGGTTGCAACTAATGAAAAACTGTTTTTT. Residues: CASRGTGVATNEKLFF. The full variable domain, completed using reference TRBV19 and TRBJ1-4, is DGGITQSPKYLFRKEGQNVTLSCEQNLNHDAMYWYRQDPGQGLRLIYYSQIVNDFQKGDIAEGYSVSREKKESFPLTVTSAQKNPTAFYLCASRGTGVATNEKLFFGSGTQLSVL.

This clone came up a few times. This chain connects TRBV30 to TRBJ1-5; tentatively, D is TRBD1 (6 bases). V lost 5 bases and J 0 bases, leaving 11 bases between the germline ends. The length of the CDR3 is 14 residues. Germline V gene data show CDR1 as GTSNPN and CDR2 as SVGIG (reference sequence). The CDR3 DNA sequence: TGTGCCTGGCAGGACAGCAATAGCAATCAGCCCCAGCATTTT. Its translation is CAWQDSNSNQPQHF.

CDR3 nucleotides: TGTGCCAGCAGCCAGGGTTCTAGCGGGAGTCACAATGAGCAGTTCTTC. Translating gives CASSQGSSGSHNEQFF. The rearrangement uses TRBV7-6 and TRBJ2-1; 10 positions match TRBD2. V trimming: 5 bases; J trimming: 5 bases; junction bases outside the gene matches: 9. Germline V CDR1 and CDR2: SGHVS, FNYEAQ. The CDR3 has 16 residues.

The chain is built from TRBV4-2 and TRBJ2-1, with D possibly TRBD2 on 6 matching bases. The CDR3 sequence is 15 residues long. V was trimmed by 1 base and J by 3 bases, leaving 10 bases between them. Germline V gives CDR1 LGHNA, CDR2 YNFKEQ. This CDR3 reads CASSQAGDVYNEQFF. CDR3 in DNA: TGTGCCAGCAGCCAAGCGGGGGATGTCTACAATGAGCAGTTCTTC.

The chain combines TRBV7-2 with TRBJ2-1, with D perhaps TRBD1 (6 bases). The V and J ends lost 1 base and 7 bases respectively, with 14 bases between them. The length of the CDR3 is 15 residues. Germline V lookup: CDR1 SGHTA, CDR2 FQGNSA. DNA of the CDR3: TGTGCCAGCAGCTTAGGGTCGGCAGGGGTGAATGAGCAGTTCTTC. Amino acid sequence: CASSLGSAGVNEQFF.

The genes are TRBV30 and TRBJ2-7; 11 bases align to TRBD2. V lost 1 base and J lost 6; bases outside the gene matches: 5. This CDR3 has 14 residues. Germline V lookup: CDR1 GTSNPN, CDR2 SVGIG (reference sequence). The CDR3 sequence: CAWSGSSGRREQYF. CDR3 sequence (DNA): TGTGCCTGGAGTGGGTCTAGCGGGAGGCGCGAGCAGTACTTC. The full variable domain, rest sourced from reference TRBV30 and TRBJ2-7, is SQTIHQWPATLVQPVGSPLSLECTVEGTSNPNLYWYRQAAGRGLQLLFYSVGIGQISSEVPQNLSASRPQDRQFILSSKKLLLSDSGFYLCAWSGSSGRREQYFGPGTRLTVT.

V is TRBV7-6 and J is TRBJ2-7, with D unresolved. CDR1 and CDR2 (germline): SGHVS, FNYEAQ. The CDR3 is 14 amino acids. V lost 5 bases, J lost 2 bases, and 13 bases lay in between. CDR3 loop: CASSPTEIAYEQYF. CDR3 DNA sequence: TGTGCCAGCAGCCCCACAGAAATAGCCTACGAGCAGTACTTC.

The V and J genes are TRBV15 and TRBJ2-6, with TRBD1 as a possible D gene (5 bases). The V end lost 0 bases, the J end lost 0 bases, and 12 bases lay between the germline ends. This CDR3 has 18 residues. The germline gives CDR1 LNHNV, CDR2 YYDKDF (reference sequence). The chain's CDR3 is CATSRDPYRSSGANVLTF. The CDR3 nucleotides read TGTGCCACCAGCAGAGATCCTTACAGGAGCTCTGGGGCCAACGTCCTGACTTTC.

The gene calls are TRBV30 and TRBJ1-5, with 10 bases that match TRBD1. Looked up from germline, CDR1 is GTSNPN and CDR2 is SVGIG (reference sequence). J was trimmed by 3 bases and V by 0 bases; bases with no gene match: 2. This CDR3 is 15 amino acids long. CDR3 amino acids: CAWSVDRGLNQPQHF. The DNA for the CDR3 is TGTGCCTGGAGTGTAGACAGGGGGCTCAATCAGCCCCAGCATTTT.

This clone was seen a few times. The CDR3 DNA sequence: TGCGCCAGCACTCTAGCGGGAGGGTCCTACAATGAGCAGTTCTTC. This codes for CASTLAGGSYNEQFF. This chain joins TRBV5-1 and TRBJ2-1; 12 bases line up with TRBD2. The CDR3 is 15 amino acids. V lost 6 bases and J lost 1; bases outside the gene matches: 2. Germline CDR1 is SGHRS and CDR2 is YFSETQ.

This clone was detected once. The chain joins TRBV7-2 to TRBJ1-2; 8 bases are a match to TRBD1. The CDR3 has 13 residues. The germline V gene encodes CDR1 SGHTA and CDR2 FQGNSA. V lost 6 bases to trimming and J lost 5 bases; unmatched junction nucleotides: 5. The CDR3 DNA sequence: TGTGCCAGCAGGGACAGGGATGCGTATGGCTACACCTTC. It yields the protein CASRDRDAYGYTF.

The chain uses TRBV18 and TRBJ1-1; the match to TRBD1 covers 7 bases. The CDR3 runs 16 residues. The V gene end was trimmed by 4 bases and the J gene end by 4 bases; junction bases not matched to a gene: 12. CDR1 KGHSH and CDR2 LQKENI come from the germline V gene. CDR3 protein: CASSQPPDRSGTEAFF. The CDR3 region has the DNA TGTGCCAGCTCACAACCCCCGGACAGGTCTGGCACTGAAGCTTTCTTT.

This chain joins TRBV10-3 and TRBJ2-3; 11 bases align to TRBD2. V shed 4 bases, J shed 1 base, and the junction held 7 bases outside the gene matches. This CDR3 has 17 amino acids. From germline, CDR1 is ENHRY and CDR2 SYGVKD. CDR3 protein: CAISGLAGSGGTDTQYF. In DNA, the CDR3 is TGTGCCATCAGTGGACTAGCGGGAAGCGGGGGCACAGATACGCAGTATTTT.

The CDR3 sequence: CASNTAGQGGEFF. The CDR3 DNA reads as TGTGCCAGCAATACCGCAGGGCAGGGGGGAGAGTTCTTC. This chain uses TRBV28 with TRBJ2-1, with D maybe TRBD1 (7 bases). CDR3 size: 13 residues. Trimming left V 7 bases short and J 14 bases short, with 21 bases between. Germline V gene sequence: CDR1 MDHEN, CDR2 SYDVKM.

CDR3 residues: CASSSRHGDNEQFF. For the CDR3, the DNA is TGTGCCAGCAGCTCCCGCCACGGGGACAATGAGCAGTTCTTC. The rearrangement links TRBV5-6 to TRBJ2-1; D may be TRBD2 (5 bases). The CDR3 totals 14 residues. Germline CDR1 is SGHDT and CDR2 is YYEEEE. The V end lost 3 bases, the J end lost 5 bases, and 12 bases lay between the germline ends.